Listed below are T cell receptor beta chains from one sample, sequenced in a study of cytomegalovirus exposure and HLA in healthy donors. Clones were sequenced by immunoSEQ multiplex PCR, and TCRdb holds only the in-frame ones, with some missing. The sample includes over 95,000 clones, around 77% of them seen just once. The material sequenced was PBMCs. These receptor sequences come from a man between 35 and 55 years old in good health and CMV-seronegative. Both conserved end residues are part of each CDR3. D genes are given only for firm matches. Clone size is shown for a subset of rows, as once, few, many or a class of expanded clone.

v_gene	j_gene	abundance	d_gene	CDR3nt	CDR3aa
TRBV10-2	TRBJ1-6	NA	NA	TGCGCCAGCACCGGACACGTTTATAATTCACCCCTCCACTTT	CASTGHVYNSPLHF
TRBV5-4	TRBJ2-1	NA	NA	TGTGCCAGCAGCCTGGGGGGACAGAAATACAATGGGCAGTTCTTC	CASSLGGQKYNGQFF
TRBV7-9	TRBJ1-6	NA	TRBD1	TGTGCCAGCAGCTTAGTAGGGACAGGCGGGTCACCCCTCCACTTT	CASSLVGTGGSPLHF
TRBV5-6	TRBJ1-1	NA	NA	TGTGCCAGCAGCTTAACCAGGGTTTGGAGGGCTGAAGCTTTCTTT	CASSLTRVWRAEAFF
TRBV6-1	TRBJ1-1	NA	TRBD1	TGTGCCAGCAGTCGACAGGGGGCATACACTGAAGCTTTCTTT	CASSRQGAYTEAFF
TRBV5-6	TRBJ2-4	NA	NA	TGTGCCAGCAGCTTGGACGGGGTGTTGAACATTCAGTACTTC	CASSLDGVLNIQYF
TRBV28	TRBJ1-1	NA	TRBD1	TGTGCCAGCAGTGGGGGGTCCGGGACAGGGGTAGCTTTCTTT	CASSGGSGTGVAFF
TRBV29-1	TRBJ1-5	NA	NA	TGCAGCGTTGTACCCCGCCGTACAGCCAGCAATCAGCCCCAGCATTTT	CSVVPRRTASNQPQHF
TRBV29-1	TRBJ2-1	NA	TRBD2	TGCAGCGTTGAGTCCCAGCGGGGGGGCCATGAGCAGTTCTTC	CSVESQRGGHEQFF
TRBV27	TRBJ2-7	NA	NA	TGTGCCAGCGGCGGGTATGGTTTGTACGAGCAGTACTTC	CASGGYGLYEQYF
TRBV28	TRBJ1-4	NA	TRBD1	TGTGCCAGCAGTGGACAGGGGGCGGGTAATGAAAAACTGTTTTTT	CASSGQGAGNEKLFF
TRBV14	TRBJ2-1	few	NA	TGTGCCAGCAGCCAAGAGGGCCTGAGCTCCTACAATGAGCAGTTCTTC	CASSQEGLSSYNEQFF
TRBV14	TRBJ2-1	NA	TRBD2	TGTGCCAGCAGCCAAGAGAGGGGCGGGGGTCGGTACAATGAGCAGTTCTTC	CASSQERGGGRYNEQFF
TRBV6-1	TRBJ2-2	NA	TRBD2	TGTGCCAGCAAACTAGCGGGGCACACCGGGGAGCTGTTTTTT	CASKLAGHTGELFF
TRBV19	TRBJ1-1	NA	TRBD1	TGTGCCAGTAGTAGAGTGGGGACAGGGAACACTGAAGCTTTCTTT	CASSRVGTGNTEAFF